This TCR beta chain emerged from a study of blood T cells in healthy people across ages. Study outcomes and limitations: Significant beta diversity loss was already apparent by age roughly 44, declining roughly linearly. Estimated diversity that came from one million T cells was considered an underestimate. There was no known CMV status for donors, so expanded clonotype changes were possibly confounded.

Sample-barcoded 5' priming and a J-beta primer mix drove a second PCR of about 7 to 11 cycles. TCRdb reprocessed the 5' RACE reads with MiXCR, giving one entry per CDR3 protein. Of some 1.5 million distinct CDR3 sequences listed, 35% to 45% are singletons. This CDR3 region has 13 residues. The V and J ends lost 4 bases and 10 bases respectively, with 15 bases between them. From germline, CDR1 is SGHRS and CDR2 YFSETQ. The sample holds a few counts of this clonotype. Antigen unknown. The source of this sequence is a woman under 30 in good health. The chain couples TRBV5-1 to TRBJ1-5; no clear D. What was sequenced was blood. DNA of the CDR3: TGCGCCAGCAGCCAGACCCCCTGGTTCCCCCAGCATTTT. It encodes CASSQTPWFPQHF.